A single sample is the source of the 30 T cell receptor beta chains below, sequenced in a study of glioma-infiltrating T cells after dendritic cell vaccination. Sequencing was performed with immunoSEQ multiplex PCR; in TCRdb, only in-frame clones are kept and a portion is missing. The data contain tens of thousands of clones, about four fifths of them seen just once; the ten biggest clones take up 15% to 18%. The time point here: after dendritic cell vaccination, including at tumor progression/relapse. The sample in question was blood, obtained after dendritic cell vaccination. These TCRs come from a human donor with glioblastoma.

Written as DNA, the CDR3 is TGCGCCAGCAGCTTGGTGGCAGGGGACCAGCCCCAGCATTTT. Translating it yields CASSLVAGDQPQHF. This chain connects TRBV5-1 to TRBJ1-5; D might be TRBD1 (6 bases). CDR1 and CDR2 (germline): SGHRS, YFSETQ. This CDR3 spans 14 amino acids. V was cut by 0 bases and J by 7 bases, with 11 bases left in between.

This sequence joins TRBV5-4 and TRBJ1-1; perhaps TRBD1 as D (5 bases). The CDR3 is made up of 16 amino acids. Trimming left V 6 bases short and J 1 base short, with 19 bases between. From germline, CDR1 is SGHNT and CDR2 YYREEE (reference sequence). CDR3 coding DNA: TGTGCCAGCAAAACACCCAGCGGGGGGGAGAACACTGAAGCTTTCTTT. As protein: CASKTPSGGENTEAFF.

The DNA of the CDR3 is TGTGCCAGCTCACCAATTCCAGGGAATCAGCCCCAGCATTTT. It is translated as CASSPIPGNQPQHF. The chain joins TRBV18 to TRBJ1-5; D possibly corresponds to TRBD1 (5 bases). Per germline, CDR1 KGHSH and CDR2 LQKENI. This CDR3 has 14 amino acids. Trimming removed 2 bases at V and 4 bases at J, with 9 bases between.

The chain combines TRBV18 with TRBJ2-3; D unclear. Germline assignment: CDR1 KGHSH and CDR2 LQKENI. V lost 6 bases and J 1 base, leaving 20 bases between the germline ends. The CDR3 loop spans 17 amino acids. The CDR3 nucleotides read TGTGCCAGCTCCATACCTGCCCTAAGAGGTCGCACAGATACGCAGTATTTT. Amino acids: CASSIPALRGRTDTQYF.

This clone was seen just once. This chain uses TRBV9 with TRBJ2-3; 9 bases align to TRBD2. CDR3 size: 15 residues. Germline lookup yields CDR1 SGDLS and CDR2 YYNGEE. The J segment lost 1 base and the V segment lost 7 bases, leaving 7 bases of the junction unmatched. CDR3 in amino acids: CASRTGGGGTDTQYF. The CDR3 DNA is TGTGCCAGCCGGACCGGCGGGGGGGGCACAGATACGCAGTATTTT.

In DNA form, the CDR3 reads TGTGCCAGCAGCCAAGAACCCTCCCCCGCCCCCGGGAGGGAAGGAGAGACCCAGTACTTC. Amino acid sequence: CASSQEPSPAPGREGETQYF. The chain has TRBV4-2 and TRBJ2-5; 8 nucleotides agree with TRBD2. Germline CDR1 is LGHNA and CDR2 is YNFKEQ. The CDR3 spans 20 residues. V shed 0 bases, J shed 4 bases, and the junction held 19 bases outside the gene matches.

The chain is built from TRBV11-3 and TRBJ2-2; 7 bases line up with TRBD1. The CDR3 loop spans 15 amino acids. Germline V CDR1 and CDR2: SGHNT, YENEEA. After removal of 4 bases from V and 3 bases from J, the junction contained 5 bases not matched to a gene. The CDR3 spells CASSSGGFDTGELFF. DNA of the CDR3: TGTGCCAGCAGCTCAGGGGGTTTTGACACCGGGGAGCTGTTTTTT. The full variable domain, its missing parts supplied by reference TRBV11-3 and TRBJ2-2, is EAGVVQSPRYKIIEKKQPVAFWCNPISGHNTLYWYLQNLGQGPELLIRYENEEAVDDSQLPKDRFSAERLKGVDSTLKIQPAELGDSAVYLCASSSGGFDTGELFFGEGSRLTVL.

This chain links TRBV2 with TRBJ2-3; D gene uncertain. The CDR3 loop spans 11 amino acids. Germline CDR1 SNHLY, CDR2 FYNNEI. V lost 6 bases and J lost 5, with 6 bases in between. The CDR3 reads CASSSLDTQYF. The CDR3 bases are TGTGCCAGCAGCTCTCTAGATACGCAGTATTTT.

The chain has TRBV19 and TRBJ1-6, with TRBD1 as a possible D gene (6 bases). Per germline, CDR1 LNHDA and CDR2 SQIVND (reference sequence). Trimming stripped 5 bases from V and 7 bases from J, with 21 bases between. CDR3 size: 17 residues. CDR3 sequence: CASSVERGTLPNSPLHF. DNA of the CDR3: TGTGCCAGTAGTGTCGAGAGGGGGACGCTCCCCAATTCACCCCTCCACTTT. Full variable domain (missing parts from reference TRBV19 and TRBJ1-6): DGGITQSPKYLFRKEGQNVTLSCEQNLNHDAMYWYRQDPGQGLRLIYYSQIVNDFQKGDIAEGYSVSREKKESFPLTVTSAQKNPTAFYLCASSVERGTLPNSPLHFGNGTRLTVT.

This sequence joins TRBV6-5 and TRBJ1-6; maybe TRBD1 (5 bases). The V and J ends lost 0 bases and 8 bases respectively, with 11 bases between them. The CDR3 totals 15 residues. The germline CDR1 and CDR2 sequences are MNHEY and SVGAGI. In DNA, the CDR3 is TGTGCCAGCAGTTACTCCTGGGGGGACGATTCACCCCTCCACTTT. This translates into CASSYSWGDDSPLHF.

The gene calls are TRBV6-1 and TRBJ2-5; 7 positions match TRBD2. J was trimmed by 0 bases and V by 3 bases; bases with no gene match: 7. The CDR3 contains 16 residues. The germline gives CDR1 MNHNS, CDR2 SASEGT. The CDR3 region has the DNA TGTGCCAGCAGTGACCGCCAGCGGGGCCACCAAGAGACCCAGTACTTC. The encoded protein is CASSDRQRGHQETQYF.

J is TRBJ1-1 and V is TRBV19; no reliable D call. Germline V gene sequence: CDR1 LNHDA, CDR2 SQIVND (reference sequence). The V and J ends lost 7 bases and 6 bases respectively, with 15 bases between them. This CDR3 has 13 residues. This CDR3 is CASMSLSLAEAFF. Here the CDR3 DNA reads TGTGCCAGTATGTCCCTTAGTCTCGCTGAAGCTTTCTTT.

The chain links TRBV23-1 to TRBJ2-1; 9 bases match TRBD2. TRBV23-1 is known as an ORF, though its function is uncertain. V lost 2 bases to trimming and J lost 3 bases; unmatched junction nucleotides: 11. CDR3 size: 18 residues. The chain's CDR3 is CASSQTPLAGGHYNEQFF. The CDR3 nucleotides are TGCGCCAGCAGTCAAACCCCGTTGGCGGGGGGGCACTACAATGAGCAGTTCTTC.

V usage is TRBV5-4 and J usage is TRBJ1-1; TRBD1 matches 8 bases. The CDR3 consists of 14 residues. V lost 0 bases, J lost 3 bases, and 1 base stayed unmatched. Germline assignment: CDR1 SGHNT and CDR2 YYREEE (reference sequence). The CDR3, as DNA: TGTGCCAGCAGCTTGGACAGGGGGGACACTGAAGCTTTCTTT. This gives the protein CASSLDRGDTEAFF. Full variable domain (missing parts from reference TRBV5-4 and TRBJ1-1): ETGVTQSPTHLIKTRGQQVTLRCSSQSGHNTVSWYQQALGQGPQFIFQYYREEENGRGNFPPRFSGLQFPNYSSELNVNALELDDSALYLCASSLDRGDTEAFFGQGTRLTVV.

This chain links TRBV5-8 with TRBJ1-1; 7 bases fit TRBD1. CDR1 and CDR2 (germline): SGHTS, YDEGEE. The CDR3 is made up of 15 amino acids. Germline trimming cut 5 bases from V and 4 bases from J; bases unmatched to any gene: 11. The CDR3 loop reads CASSTVGGDGTEAFF. CDR3 sequence (DNA): TGTGCCAGCAGTACGGTAGGGGGCGACGGCACTGAAGCTTTCTTT.

The table lists this clone with a few counts. This chain links TRBV19 with TRBJ1-1; the D is unclear. CDR1 is LNHDA, CDR2 SQIVND, per germline (reference sequence). The CDR3 has 13 residues. Trimming left V 6 bases short and J 0 bases short, with 8 bases between. The CDR3 here is CASSLGVNTEAFF. The CDR3 region has the DNA TGTGCCAGTAGCTTAGGAGTGAACACTGAAGCTTTCTTT.

This clone was picked up one time. The chain is built from TRBV4-2 and TRBJ1-5; weak D call: TRBD1 (6 bases). This CDR3 is built from 18 residues. The V gene lost 1 base and the J gene lost 0 bases, with 16 bases spanning the gap. CDR1 and CDR2 from the germline V gene are LGHNA and YNFKEQ. As DNA, the CDR3 is TGTGCCAGCAGCCAAGGGGACGGGGCAGGGGATAGCAATCAGCCCCAGCATTTT. Translation gives CASSQGDGAGDSNQPQHF.

The V call is TRBV5-1, the J call TRBJ2-5, with TRBD1 matching over 9 bases. The better agreement between TRBJ2-7 and the DNA end casts doubt on the J call. This CDR3 spans 14 amino acids. Germline values: CDR1 SGHRS, CDR2 YFSETQ. CDR3 coding DNA: TGCGCCAGCAGCCCCCGGGACAGGGTCTACGAGCAGTACTTC. Translated: CASSPRDRVYEQYF.

The V gene is TRBV2, the J gene TRBJ1-5, with D unresolved. The CDR3 is 13 amino acids. Deletions cut 7 bases from V and 2 bases from J, with 9 bases between. In germline, CDR1 is SNHLY, CDR2 FYNNEI. This chain's CDR3 is CASTEEGNQPQHF. The CDR3, as DNA: TGTGCCAGCACGGAAGAGGGCAATCAGCCCCAGCATTTT.

The chain recombines TRBV7-2 with TRBJ2-7; D is possibly TRBD1 (5 bases). CDR3 size: 17 residues. Germline loops: CDR1 SGHTA, CDR2 FQGNSA. V shed 0 bases and J shed 3 bases, with 18 bases lying between them. The CDR3 DNA follows: TGTGCCAGCAGCTTAGCGCTAAGGGTAGGGGCCCGCTACGAGCAGTACTTC. It encodes CASSLALRVGARYEQYF.

This clone was seen just once. The chain has TRBV5-1 and TRBJ1-3, with 8 bases matching TRBD1. V lost 1 base and J lost 7; bases outside the gene matches: 4. CDR3 size: 14 residues. Germline loops: CDR1 SGHRS, CDR2 YFSETQ. Here the CDR3 DNA reads TGCGCCAGCAGCTTGTATCAGGGGGCGAACACCATATATTTT. Translation gives CASSLYQGANTIYF.

The chain joins TRBV10-3 to TRBJ1-3; D is undetermined. Per the germline V gene, CDR1 is ENHRY and CDR2 is SYGVKD. The CDR3 has 14 amino acids. Trimming removed 2 bases at V and 5 bases at J, with 10 bases between. The CDR3 loop reads CAISEGGLRNTIYF. In DNA, the CDR3 is TGTGCCATCAGTGAGGGAGGGCTGCGAAACACCATATATTTT.

The genes are TRBV27 and TRBJ2-5, with D maybe TRBD2 (6 bases). Trimming stripped 2 bases from V and 3 bases from J, with 16 bases between. This CDR3 comprises 16 residues. Germline V CDR1 and CDR2: MNHEY, SMNVEV (reference sequence). CDR3: CASSLRVAEKEETQYF. Written as DNA, the CDR3 is TGTGCCAGCAGTTTAAGGGTAGCGGAGAAGGAAGAGACCCAGTACTTC.

This sequence joins TRBV7-9 and TRBJ2-7; possibly TRBD2 for D (5 bases). The germline V gene has CDR1 SEHNR and CDR2 FQNEAQ (reference sequence). Trimming removed 5 bases from V and 1 base from J, with 12 bases in between. The CDR3 has 14 residues. This chain's CDR3 is CASSPEGASYEQYF. CDR3 coding DNA: TGTGCCAGCAGCCCCGAGGGCGCTTCCTACGAGCAGTACTTC.

The CDR3 loop reads CASSPGRTYGAFF. DNA of the CDR3: TGTGCCAGCAGTCCCGGACGGACTTACGGAGCTTTCTTT. The rearrangement uses TRBV27 and TRBJ1-1; D call uncertain. This CDR3 is built from 13 residues. Germline V lookup: CDR1 MNHEY, CDR2 SMNVEV (reference sequence). With 5 bases removed from V and 10 bases from J, the gap between germline ends came to 17 bases.

The genes are TRBV5-7 and TRBJ2-2, with 7 bases fitting TRBD2. TRBV5-7 is recorded as an ORF, its role being uncertain. The CDR3 length is 16 residues. J lost 4 bases, V lost 0 bases, and 6 bases had no gene match. CDR3 in amino acids: CASSLAGRGCTGELFF. The CDR3 bases are TGTGCCAGCAGCTTGGCGGGGCGGGGGTGCACCGGGGAGCTGTTTTTT.

The CDR3 is CAIRAQGSSYNEQFF. The CDR3 nucleotides read TGTGCCATCAGGGCACAGGGGAGCTCCTACAATGAGCAGTTCTTC. The V and J genes are TRBV10-3 and TRBJ2-1; 7 nucleotides line up with TRBD1. The CDR3 spans 15 residues. The V segment lost 6 bases and the J segment 0 bases; nucleotides outside the gene matches: 5. Germline values: CDR1 ENHRY, CDR2 SYGVKD.

The chain recombines TRBV5-4 with TRBJ2-1, with 16 bases that match TRBD2. Germline CDR1 and CDR2: SGHNT and YYREEE (reference sequence). Unmatched junction bases numbered 3, after V lost 0 bases and J lost 9 bases. This CDR3 comprises 16 residues. CDR3 loop: CASSLAGLAGGGEQFF. CDR3 DNA: TGTGCCAGCAGCTTGGCGGGACTAGCGGGGGGGGGTGAGCAGTTCTTC.

The rearrangement joins TRBV7-2 to TRBJ2-7; TRBD1 matches 9 bases. Germline values: CDR1 SGHTA, CDR2 FQGNSA. The CDR3 spans 13 residues. Unmatched junction bases numbered 0, after V lost 3 bases and J lost 3 bases. CDR3 protein: CASSLTGGYEQYF. The CDR3 DNA reads as TGTGCCAGCAGCTTGACAGGGGGCTACGAGCAGTACTTC.

The chain employs TRBV19 and TRBJ2-1; 14 bases align to TRBD2. V shed 9 bases and J 7 bases; nucleotides not matched to a gene: 14. The germline CDR1 and CDR2 sequences are LNHDA and SQIVND (reference sequence). There are 17 residues in the CDR3. Here the CDR3 DNA reads TGTGCCAGCTCTGTGACTAGCGGGGGGGCCGGAGGGAATGAGCAGTTCTTC. Protein: CASSVTSGGAGGNEQFF.